This TCR beta chain was profiled in a study of beta chain features in type 1 diabetes. Study-level results: All four CD4+ subsets of Type 1 diabetes patients contained TCRB CDR3s that were moderately but significantly shorter. For patients, the naive, central memory and Treg TCRB repertoires appeared more alike than for healthy donors.

Of the isolated RNA, all was reverse transcribed, and so the sequenced material was expressed TCRB transcripts. TCRdb's copy holds only in-frame clones and misses some; the assay was immunoSEQ multiplex PCR. The profile shows about 300,000 clones, approximately 12% of them singletons. Trimming removed 0 bases from V and 5 bases from J, with 15 bases in between. Germline assignment: CDR1 SGDLS and CDR2 YYNGEE. The CDR3 extends over 15 amino acids. A word on this clone: The target antigen is unknown.

The chain is built from TRBV9 and TRBJ2-7; a weak D match, TRBD1 (6 bases). The sequenced sample was naive CD4+ T cells from blood. The receptor's source is a woman younger than 35 with type 1 diabetes. CDR3 protein: CASSVGAGAYDEQYF. CDR3 nucleotide sequence: TGTGCCAGCAGCGTAGGGGCAGGGGCGTACGACGAGCAGTACTTC.